This T cell receptor beta chain appears in the sequencing data of a study of radiotherapy plus CTLA-4 blockade in lung cancer. Measured with immunoSEQ multiplex PCR; TCRdb has only the in-frame clones, and not every one. The table includes 80,000 to 100,000 clones, around 88% detected once. To note about this clone: Its specificity is unknown.

Germline V gene data show CDR1 as ENHRY and CDR2 as SYGVKD. V was clipped by 4 bases and J by 0 bases, with 7 bases between them. The CDR3 is made up of 14 amino acids. Chemo-refractory metastatic non-small-cell lung cancer patients underwent focal radiation alongside CTLA-4 blockade with ipilimumab. General observations from the study: Radiotherapy was combined with ipilimumab, and tumor-derived TCR clones then expanded in blood. Early blood T cell clone dynamics, with interferon-beta, were reported to best predict response.

This material consisted of peripheral blood, taken from a patient treated with radiotherapy plus ipilimumab. The receptor comes from a human donor with non-small cell lung cancer that progressed on radiotherapy plus ipilimumab. This chain uses TRBV10-3 with TRBJ2-1, with unresolved D. CDR3 amino acids: CAISVPGSYNEQFF. Here the CDR3 DNA reads TGTGCCATCAGTGTCCCAGGCTCCTACAATGAGCAGTTCTTC.